A selection of T cell receptor beta chains follows, all from one sample in a study of Graves' ophthalmopathy and Graves' hyperthyroidism. TCRdb independently ran MiXCR on the multiplex PCR reads; one entry per CDR3 protein. The data hold 450,000 or so distinct CDR3 sequences, with around 15% observed a single time. Sequencing was performed on blood. The source of these receptors is a woman aged 25 to 39 with Graves' ophthalmopathy. CDR3s include the opening cysteine and the closing phenylalanine or tryptophan. The D gene is left open where the match is weak. Expanded clones get a size class; other rows say once, few or many, or leave the size out.

D gene: NA; clone size: few; J gene: TRBJ1-2; V gene: TRBV30; CDR3 DNA: TGTGCCTGGACTGAGGGCCGGGAGGACTATGGCTACACCTTC; CDR3 protein: CAWTEGREDYGYTF
D gene: NA; clone size: many; J gene: TRBJ1-2; V gene: TRBV27; CDR3 DNA: TGTGCCAGCAGTCCCCTGAAACAGTCCTACCGCCCCGGGGGCTACACCTTC; CDR3 protein: CASSPLKQSYRPGGYTF
D gene: NA; clone size: many; J gene: TRBJ1-1; V gene: TRBV10-1; CDR3 DNA: TGCGCCAGCAGTGACAGTTACACTGAAGCTTTCTTT; CDR3 protein: CASSDSYTEAFF
D gene: NA; clone size: many; J gene: TRBJ2-7; V gene: TRBV28; CDR3 DNA: TGTGCCAGCAGTTCCCCCTACGAGCAGTACTTC; CDR3 protein: CASSSPYEQYF
D gene: TRBD1; clone size: many; J gene: TRBJ1-1; V gene: TRBV14; CDR3 DNA: TGTGCCAGCAGCCAGAGGACAGGGGGTAGCGCTGAAGCTTTCTTT; CDR3 protein: CASSQRTGGSAEAFF
D gene: TRBD2; clone size: many; J gene: TRBJ2-7; V gene: TRBV28; CDR3 DNA: TGTGCCAGCAGCCCGAACTTTAGCGGGAGCTCCTACGAGCAGTACTTC; CDR3 protein: CASSPNFSGSSYEQYF
D gene: TRBD2; clone size: many; J gene: TRBJ2-7; V gene: TRBV7-9; CDR3 DNA: TGTGCCAGCAGCCCACTTAGCGGGAAGGGCGAGCAGTACTTC; CDR3 protein: CASSPLSGKGEQYF
D gene: TRBD1; clone size: many; J gene: TRBJ2-7; V gene: TRBV12-3/TRBV12-4; CDR3 DNA: TGTGCCAGCAGTTTACAGGGGGCTTACTACGAGCAGTACTTC; CDR3 protein: CASSLQGAYYEQYF
D gene: NA; clone size: many; J gene: TRBJ1-5; V gene: TRBV12-3/TRBV12-4; CDR3 DNA: TGTGCCAGCTCCCATCATAGCACGCCCCAGCATTTT; CDR3 protein: CASSHHSTPQHF
D gene: TRBD1; clone size: many; J gene: TRBJ2-5; V gene: TRBV12-3/TRBV12-4; CDR3 DNA: TGTGCCAGCAGCAGTCGGACAGGGGCCCTCCAAGAGACCCAGTACTTC; CDR3 protein: CASSSRTGALQETQYF
D gene: NA; clone size: many; J gene: TRBJ2-7; V gene: TRBV4-1; CDR3 DNA: TGCGCCAGCAGCCAAGAGACTAGTCGCTCCTACGAGCAGTACTTC; CDR3 protein: CASSQETSRSYEQYF
D gene: NA; clone size: NA; J gene: TRBJ1-1; V gene: TRBV2; CDR3 DNA: TGTGCCAGCAGTGAAGGGGTGACCTACCCGGCTTTCTTT; CDR3 protein: CASSEGVTYPAFF
D gene: NA; clone size: many; J gene: TRBJ1-5; V gene: TRBV12-3/TRBV12-4; CDR3 DNA: TGTGCCAGCAGGGGGGACGGTATCCAGCCCCAGCATTTT; CDR3 protein: CASRGDGIQPQHF
D gene: NA; clone size: many; J gene: TRBJ2-7; V gene: TRBV12-3/TRBV12-4; CDR3 DNA: TGTGCCAGCAGTTTAGTGGTCAGGGGCGAGCAGTACTTC; CDR3 protein: CASSLVVRGEQYF
D gene: NA; clone size: many; J gene: TRBJ1-2; V gene: TRBV6-1; CDR3 DNA: TGTGCCAGCGAAGGGCCGGATGGCTACACCTTC; CDR3 protein: CASEGPDGYTF
D gene: NA; clone size: many; J gene: TRBJ2-4; V gene: TRBV18; CDR3 DNA: TGTGCCAGCTCACCCGGACAGAAAAACATTCAGTACTTC; CDR3 protein: CASSPGQKNIQYF
D gene: NA; clone size: NA; J gene: TRBJ2-5; V gene: TRBV12-3/TRBV12-4; CDR3 DNA: TGTGCCAGCACCCCATCCGGGACACGGGGAGAGACCCAGTACTTC; CDR3 protein: CASTPSGTRGETQYF
D gene: NA; clone size: NA; J gene: TRBJ2-5; V gene: TRBV10-3; CDR3 DNA: TGTGCCACCAAGCCCCATTCCACAGGGACGCTCCAAGAGACCCAGTACTTC; CDR3 protein: CATKPHSTGTLQETQYF
D gene: NA; clone size: many; J gene: TRBJ2-2; V gene: TRBV27; CDR3 DNA: TGTGCCAGCAGTTTATTTTCCGGGGGTGGCACCGGGGAGCTGTTTTTT; CDR3 protein: CASSLFSGGGTGELFF
D gene: TRBD1; clone size: many; J gene: TRBJ1-2; V gene: TRBV28; CDR3 DNA: TGTGCCAGCAGTGACCGGGACAGGGGGACAACCTATGGCTACACCTTC; CDR3 protein: CASSDRDRGTTYGYTF
D gene: TRBD2; clone size: many; J gene: TRBJ2-7; V gene: TRBV20-1; CDR3 DNA: TGCAGTGCTAGAGAATATGAGCGGGAGGGCATCTACGAGCAGTACTTC; CDR3 protein: CSAREYEREGIYEQYF
D gene: NA; clone size: few; J gene: TRBJ2-7; V gene: TRBV19; CDR3 DNA: TGTGCCAGTAACCCCGGGACTGCGGCCTACGAGCAGTACTTC; CDR3 protein: CASNPGTAAYEQYF
D gene: TRBD2; clone size: many; J gene: TRBJ2-5; V gene: TRBV2; CDR3 DNA: TGTGCCAGCAGTGATCTTGGGACTAGCGGCCAGACCCAGTACTTC; CDR3 protein: CASSDLGTSGQTQYF
D gene: NA; clone size: NA; J gene: TRBJ1-6; V gene: TRBV6-1; CDR3 DNA: TGTGCCAGCAGCCAACCACGGGGATCGTATAATTCACCCCTCCACTTT; CDR3 protein: CASSQPRGSYNSPLHF
D gene: TRBD1; clone size: many; J gene: TRBJ2-5; V gene: TRBV28; CDR3 DNA: TGTGCCAGCAGAGACCCGGGACAGGGTCAATTGGAGACCCAGTACTTC; CDR3 protein: CASRDPGQGQLETQYF
D gene: NA; clone size: NA; J gene: TRBJ2-4; V gene: TRBV11-3; CDR3 DNA: TGTGCCAGCAGTATGGACCATAAAAACATTCAGTACTTC; CDR3 protein: CASSMDHKNIQYF
D gene: NA; clone size: many; J gene: TRBJ1-1; V gene: TRBV7-3; CDR3 DNA: TGTGCCAGCAGCTTAAATTTCGCGAACACTGAAGCTTTCTTT; CDR3 protein: CASSLNFANTEAFF
D gene: TRBD2; clone size: NA; J gene: TRBJ2-6; V gene: TRBV13; CDR3 DNA: TGTGCCAGCAGCTCACCCCGGGAGGGCCTTATCTCTGGGGCCAACGTCCTGACTTTC; CDR3 protein: CASSSPREGLISGANVLTF
D gene: NA; clone size: many; J gene: TRBJ2-4; V gene: TRBV4-2; CDR3 DNA: TGTGCCAGCAGCCAAGATTGGACAGGGAGGGGGAACATTCAGTACTTC; CDR3 protein: CASSQDWTGRGNIQYF
D gene: NA; clone size: many; J gene: TRBJ1-1; V gene: TRBV6-5; CDR3 DNA: TGTGCCAGCAGCTCCACACACACTGAAGCTTTCTTT; CDR3 protein: CASSSTHTEAFF
D gene: NA; clone size: many; J gene: TRBJ1-2; V gene: TRBV29-1; CDR3 DNA: TGCAGCGTTGAGCAGGGTGGCTACACCTTC; CDR3 protein: CSVEQGGYTF
D gene: TRBD1; clone size: many; J gene: TRBJ2-7; V gene: TRBV6-1; CDR3 DNA: TGTGCCAGCAAGAGGACAGGGACCTCCTACGAGCAGTACTTC; CDR3 protein: CASKRTGTSYEQYF
D gene: TRBD1; clone size: NA; J gene: TRBJ1-1; V gene: TRBV4-2; CDR3 DNA: TGTGCCAGCAGCCAAGTTTCAGGGGGGAGCACTGAAGCTTTCTTT; CDR3 protein: CASSQVSGGSTEAFF
D gene: NA; clone size: NA; J gene: TRBJ1-1; V gene: TRBV10-2; CDR3 DNA: TGCGCCTGCAGTAGCCGAAGGGCGGACACTGAAGCTTTCTTT; CDR3 protein: CACSSRRADTEAFF
D gene: TRBD2; clone size: many; J gene: TRBJ2-5; V gene: TRBV20-1; CDR3 DNA: TGCAGTGCTAGGCGGGCGGGAGAAGGGACCCAGTACTTC; CDR3 protein: CSARRAGEGTQYF
D gene: TRBD1; clone size: many; J gene: TRBJ1-5; V gene: TRBV6-1; CDR3 DNA: TGTGCCAGCAACCAGGACAGGGGACAGCCCCAGCATTTT; CDR3 protein: CASNQDRGQPQHF
D gene: TRBD2; clone size: many; J gene: TRBJ2-7; V gene: TRBV28; CDR3 DNA: TGTGCCAGCAGTTTCAGACTAGCGGGGAGACCTTACTTC; CDR3 protein: CASSFRLAGRPYF
D gene: TRBD2; clone size: many; J gene: TRBJ2-5; V gene: TRBV2; CDR3 DNA: TGTGCCAGCAAGGAGGGGAGGGGACAAGAGACCCAGTACTTC; CDR3 protein: CASKEGRGQETQYF
D gene: NA; clone size: many; J gene: TRBJ2-7; V gene: TRBV28; CDR3 DNA: TGTGCCAGCAGTTTGCCAGGGAGTTACGAGCAGTACTTC; CDR3 protein: CASSLPGSYEQYF
D gene: TRBD1; clone size: NA; J gene: TRBJ2-2; V gene: TRBV11-3; CDR3 DNA: TGTGCCAGCAGCCCAAGGGGGCGAAACGGGGAGCTGTTTTTT; CDR3 protein: CASSPRGRNGELFF
D gene: NA; clone size: few; J gene: TRBJ2-7; V gene: TRBV6-1; CDR3 DNA: TGTGCCAGCAGTCCCCCCCGGGGGACCTCCTACGAGCAGTACTTC; CDR3 protein: CASSPPRGTSYEQYF
D gene: NA; clone size: many; J gene: TRBJ1-5; V gene: TRBV7-9; CDR3 DNA: TGTGCCAGCAGCTTAGGTGTTCAGCCCCAGCATTTT; CDR3 protein: CASSLGVQPQHF
D gene: NA; clone size: NA; J gene: TRBJ2-5; V gene: TRBV29-1; CDR3 DNA: TGCAGCTCCTGGACCCGGGGTGGGGAGACCCAGTACTTC; CDR3 protein: CSSWTRGGETQYF
D gene: NA; clone size: NA; J gene: TRBJ1-6; V gene: TRBV30; CDR3 DNA: TGTGCCTGGACGGGGGGGGGCAATTCACCCCTCCACTTT; CDR3 protein: CAWTGGGNSPLHF
D gene: TRBD1; clone size: many; J gene: TRBJ1-5; V gene: TRBV27; CDR3 DNA: TGTGCCAGCAGTCCTCTCGGACAGGGCCCCAATCAGCCCCAGCATTTT; CDR3 protein: CASSPLGQGPNQPQHF
D gene: TRBD2; clone size: many; J gene: TRBJ2-7; V gene: TRBV28; CDR3 DNA: TGTGCCAGCAGGGGACTAGCGGAGGGCTCCTACGAGCAGTACTTC; CDR3 protein: CASRGLAEGSYEQYF
D gene: NA; clone size: NA; J gene: TRBJ2-7; V gene: TRBV28; CDR3 DNA: TGTGCCAGCAGTAGCACCCGGGGTTCCTACGAGCAGTACTTC; CDR3 protein: CASSSTRGSYEQYF
D gene: NA; clone size: many; J gene: TRBJ2-7; V gene: TRBV7-2; CDR3 DNA: TGTGCCAGCAGCTTTTCGGGGTTCTACGAGCAGTACTTC; CDR3 protein: CASSFSGFYEQYF
D gene: NA; clone size: many; J gene: TRBJ1-2; V gene: TRBV12-3/TRBV12-4; CDR3 DNA: TGTGCCAGCAGGTCCAGGGGTAATAATGGCTACACCTTC; CDR3 protein: CASRSRGNNGYTF
D gene: NA; clone size: many; J gene: TRBJ2-5; V gene: TRBV27; CDR3 DNA: TGTGCCAGCAGCCCTGCAGGGCTCGGGGAGACCCAGTACTTC; CDR3 protein: CASSPAGLGETQYF
D gene: TRBD1; clone size: NA; J gene: TRBJ2-5; V gene: TRBV6-1; CDR3 DNA: TGTGCCAGCAGTGGACTCGGGACAGGGGGCAGAGAGACCCAGTACTTC; CDR3 protein: CASSGLGTGGRETQYF